This T cell receptor (beta chain) emerged from a study of shared clonotypes between healthy human individuals. The data were produced by immunoSEQ multiplex PCR, yet TCRdb's version contains in-frame clones alone and is incomplete. The sample includes 950,000 to 1,200,000 clones, roughly 80% of them seen just once. The trim removed 6 bases at V and 0 bases at J, leaving 4 bases unmatched. CDR3 length: 14 amino acids. The germline gives CDR1 SNHLY, CDR2 FYNNEI. This clone has more than one count but fewer than ten. The chain combines TRBV2 with TRBJ1-1, with 7 bases identical to TRBD1. The receptor was isolated from a man aged 18 to 35 in good health. Some clones in this sample may be carry-over from other donors' samples. The sequencing sample was made of memory CD4+ T cells from PBMCs. Subset noted: CD45RA-negative fraction. The chain's CDR3 is CASRRQGMNTEAFF. In DNA, the CDR3 is TGTGCCAGCAGGCGACAGGGTATGAACACTGAAGCTTTCTTT.